This is a list of T cell receptor beta chains from one sample in a study of low-dose radiotherapy and immunotherapy resistance in tumors. TCRdb reanalysed the reads using MiXCR and keeps one entry per CDR3 protein. The sample holds some 60,000 distinct CDR3 sequences, more than 20% seen once. Sequencing was performed on PBMCs, taken before treatment. Receptors originate from a male donor with rectosigmoid adenocarcinoma. Each CDR3 is given with its conserved first and last residue. Fields, in order: D gene, V gene, J gene, clone size, CDR3 length, CDR3 protein, CDR3 DNA. A D gene is named only where the DNA matches it firmly. Clone size is stated in some rows and not others, as once, few, many or a class when expanded.

TRBD1,TRBV7-2,TRBJ1-5,many,13,CASSLSPGDRRDF,TGTGCCAGCAGCTTATCGCCGGGGGACAGGAGGGATTTT
TRBD2,TRBV24-1,TRBJ2-1,many,16,CATSDPGLAADNEQFF,TGTGCCACCAGTGACCCTGGGCTAGCGGCTGACAATGAGCAGTTCTTC
-,TRBV18,TRBJ2-7,-,15,CASSSSVGQLYEQYF,TGTGCCAGCTCGTCGTCAGTAGGTCAGCTCTACGAGCAGTACTTC
-,TRBV5-1,TRBJ2-1,many,14,CASSLVGLRNEQFF,TGCGCCAGCAGCTTGGTCGGTCTTCGCAATGAGCAGTTCTTC
-,TRBV12-3/TRBV12-4,TRBJ2-7,-,10,CASSLGEQYF,TGTGCCAGCAGTTTGGGCGAGCAGTACTTC
-,TRBV3-1,TRBJ1-1,many,15,CASSQDEGWRTEAFF,TGTGCCAGCAGCCAAGATGAGGGCTGGAGGACTGAAGCTTTCTTT
-,TRBV28,TRBJ1-3,many,15,CASSLGRYSGNTIYF,TGTGCCAGCAGTTTAGGGCGGTACTCTGGAAACACCATATATTTT
-,TRBV3-1,TRBJ2-7,many,16,CASSHERTSGSYEQYF,TGTGCCAGCAGCCATGAGAGGACCAGCGGTTCCTACGAGCAGTACTTC
TRBD1,TRBV7-2,TRBJ2-7,many,16,CASSPAPGQGGYEQYF,TGTGCCAGCAGCCCAGCCCCCGGACAGGGGGGGTACGAGCAGTACTTC
-,TRBV28,TRBJ1-5,many,13,CASSLWGNQPQHF,TGTGCCAGCAGTTTATGGGGCAATCAGCCCCAGCATTTT
-,TRBV28,TRBJ2-5,many,13,CASVRQGGKTQYF,TGTGCCAGCGTTCGGCAGGGTGGGAAGACCCAGTACTTC
-,TRBV3-1,TRBJ2-2,many,17,CASSQPPGSADTGELFF,TGTGCCAGCAGCCAACCCCCCGGTAGCGCCGACACCGGGGAGCTGTTTTTT
-,TRBV4-2,TRBJ1-4,few,15,CASSPEGNANEKLFF,TGTGCCAGCAGCCCCGAGGGTAATGCTAATGAAAAACTGTTTTTT
-,TRBV11-2,TRBJ2-2,-,16,CASSSQIGGAAGELFF,TGTGCCAGCAGCTCCCAAATAGGGGGGGCTGCTGGGGAGCTGTTTTTT
TRBD1,TRBV18,TRBJ2-7,many,15,CASSPGQGGTYEQYF,TGTGCCAGCTCACCGGGACAGGGGGGAACTTACGAGCAGTACTTC
-,TRBV5-4,TRBJ2-1,-,14,CASSPPRQLNEQFF,TGTGCCAGCAGCCCACCGCGACAGCTAAATGAGCAGTTCTTC
-,TRBV12-5,TRBJ2-1,many,17,CASGLVRARGRHNEQFF,TGTGCTAGTGGTTTGGTACGGGCTAGAGGCAGACACAATGAGCAGTTCTTC
-,TRBV5-1,TRBJ2-7,-,13,CASSRDGKYEQYF,TGCGCCAGCAGCCGGGACGGGAAATACGAGCAGTACTTC
TRBD1,TRBV6-5,TRBJ1-5,many,15,CASRRDRGSNQPQHF,TGTGCCAGTCGCCGGGACAGGGGGAGCAATCAGCCCCAGCATTTT
-,TRBV7-2,TRBJ1-4,many,13,CASSFGKNEKLFF,TGTGCCAGCAGCTTCGGTAAAAATGAAAAACTGTTTTTT
TRBD2,TRBV29-1,TRBJ2-3,many,14,CSVGTSGIMDTQYF,TGCAGCGTTGGGACTAGCGGGATAATGGATACGCAGTATTTT
TRBD1,TRBV12-3/TRBV12-4,TRBJ1-6,many,15,CASSKQGGGNSPLHF,TGTGCCAGCAGTAAACAGGGGGGCGGGAATTCACCCCTCCACTTT
-,TRBV20-1,TRBJ2-3,many,13,CSAPRTNPDTQYF,TGCAGTGCTCCCCGGACAAATCCAGATACGCAGTATTTT
-,TRBV10-3,TRBJ2-2,many,14,CAISPGANTGELFF,TGTGCCATCAGTCCAGGAGCGAACACCGGGGAGCTGTTTTTT
TRBD1,TRBV6-2/TRBV6-3,TRBJ1-2,many,15,CASSEMTGPNYGYTF,TGTGCCAGCAGTGAGATGACAGGGCCGAACTATGGCTACACCTTC
TRBD2,TRBV6-2/TRBV6-3,TRBJ2-1,many,15,CASSGGAGGYNEQFF,TGTGCCAGCAGTGGAGGGGCGGGGGGTTACAATGAGCAGTTCTTC
-,TRBV28,TRBJ1-2,many,13,CASSLQGQGGYTF,TGTGCCAGCAGTTTACAAGGGCAGGGTGGCTACACCTTC
-,TRBV28,TRBJ2-3,-,10,CATYYGTQYF,TGTGCCACCTACTACGGAACGCAGTATTTT
TRBD2,TRBV28,TRBJ2-7,many,18,CASSFSSGGGPSSYEQYF,TGTGCCAGCAGTTTTTCTAGCGGGGGGGGCCCGAGCTCCTACGAGCAGTACTTC
TRBD2,TRBV5-1,TRBJ2-2,few,15,CASKSSGRADGELFF,TGCGCCAGCAAATCTAGCGGGAGGGCCGACGGGGAGCTGTTTTTT
-,TRBV5-1,TRBJ1-4,-,14,CASSPVQTRGKLFF,TGCGCCAGCAGCCCGGTACAGACTCGCGGAAAACTGTTTTTT
TRBD2,TRBV9,TRBJ2-2,-,17,CASSATTSGRNTGELFF,TGTGCCAGCAGCGCAACGACTAGCGGGAGGAACACCGGGGAGCTGTTTTTT
-,TRBV6-2/TRBV6-3,TRBJ2-7,many,13,CASIYRTVNEQYF,TGTGCCAGCATCTACCGGACAGTCAACGAGCAGTACTTC
-,TRBV11-2,TRBJ2-7,many,14,CASSLAGAIYEQYF,TGTGCCAGCAGCTTAGCAGGCGCCATTTACGAGCAGTACTTC
-,TRBV3-1,TRBJ2-5,-,16,CASSHRGGMYQETQYF,TGTGCCAGCAGCCACAGGGGCGGGATGTACCAAGAGACCCAGTACTTC
TRBD1,TRBV2,TRBJ2-3,many,17,CASSRIGGAKSTDTQYF,TGTGCCAGCAGTCGAATAGGGGGCGCCAAGTCCACAGATACGCAGTATTTT
-,TRBV7-2,TRBJ1-2,many,16,CASSSTDRGRIDGYTF,TGTGCCAGCAGCTCCACTGACCGGGGGCGAATAGATGGCTACACCTTC
-,TRBV7-2,TRBJ2-3,many,13,CASSFTDTDTQYF,TGTGCCAGCAGCTTCACGGACACAGATACGCAGTATTTT
TRBD1,TRBV5-6,TRBJ1-6,many,16,CASSLNPTGTSSPLHF,TGTGCCAGCAGCTTAAACCCGACAGGGACAAGTTCACCCCTCCACTTT